Included here is one TCR beta chain sequence, with context. Its specificity is not known. This sample is part of a study of shared clonotypes between healthy human individuals. Some clones are missing from TCRdb's copy, which holds only in-frame ones; the method was immunoSEQ multiplex PCR. The sample lists about 2.4 million clones; approximately 93% were seen once. Study-level results: Non-shared clonotypes had lower generation probabilities than clonotypes shared by all four sorted-subset donors. Sampling covered blood only; tissue repertoires likely differ. Limited genetic and exposure-history diversity came from having few donors.

The trim removed 3 bases at V and 5 bases at J, leaving 15 bases unmatched. The length of the CDR3 is 18 residues. Germline values: CDR1 LNHDA, CDR2 SQIVND (reference sequence). The donor population consisted of healthy HIV-negative adults with no recent acute infections or vaccinations. Sequenced input: naive CD4+ T cells from PBMCs. Subset: CD45RA+ positively selected. The chain joins TRBV19 to TRBJ2-5, with TRBD2 matching 10 bases. The sequence came from a man between 18 and 29 years old in good health. Some clones in this sample may be carry-over from other donors' samples. The CDR3 sequence is CASSMVAVKREGGETQYF. For the CDR3, the DNA is TGTGCCAGTAGTATGGTCGCAGTCAAGCGGGAGGGCGGGGAGACCCAGTACTTC.